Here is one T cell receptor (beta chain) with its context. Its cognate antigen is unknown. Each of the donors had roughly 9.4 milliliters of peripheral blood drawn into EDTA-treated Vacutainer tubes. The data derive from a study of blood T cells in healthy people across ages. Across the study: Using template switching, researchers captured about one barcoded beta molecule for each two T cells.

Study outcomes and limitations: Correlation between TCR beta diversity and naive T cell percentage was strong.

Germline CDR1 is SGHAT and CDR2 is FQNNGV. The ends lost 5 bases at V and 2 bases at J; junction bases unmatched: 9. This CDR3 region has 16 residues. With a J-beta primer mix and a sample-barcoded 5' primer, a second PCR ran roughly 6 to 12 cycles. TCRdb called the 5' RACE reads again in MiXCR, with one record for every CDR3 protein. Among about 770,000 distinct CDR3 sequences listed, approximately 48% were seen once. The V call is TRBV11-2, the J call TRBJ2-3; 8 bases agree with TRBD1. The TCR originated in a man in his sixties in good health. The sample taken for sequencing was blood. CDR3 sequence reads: CASSQQTGATTDTQYF. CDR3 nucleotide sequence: TGTGCCAGCAGCCAACAGACAGGGGCGACCACAGATACGCAGTATTTT.